One sample yielded the 8 T cell receptor beta chains listed below, sequenced in a study of T cell responses to AZD1222 COVID-19 vaccine. Assay: immunoSEQ multiplex PCR; the TCRdb copy retains only in-frame clones and omits some. There are more than 100,000 clones in the sample; approximately 89% occur only once, and 20% lies in the top ten. This material consisted of peripheral blood, taken on day 0 of AZD1222 vaccination. The receptors shown here come from an adult in good health.

The J gene is TRBJ2-5, the V gene TRBV7-2, with 10 nucleotides matching TRBD2. V dropped 2 bases and J dropped 5; count of bases not matched to a gene: 8. The CDR3 sequence is 16 residues long. Germline V gene sequence: CDR1 SGHTA, CDR2 FQGNSA. CDR3 loop: CASSLFGLAGAETQYF. The CDR3 coding sequence is TGTGCCAGCAGCTTATTCGGGCTAGCGGGGGCTGAGACCCAGTACTTC. The full variable domain, in which reference TRBV7-2 and TRBJ2-5 provide the parts outside the CDR3, is GAGVSQSPSNKVTEKGKDVELRCDPISGHTALYWYRQSLGQGLEFLIYFQGNSAPDKSGLPSDRFSAERTGGSVSTLTIQRTQQEDSAVYLCASSLFGLAGAETQYFGPGTRLLVL.

The chain recombines TRBV28 with TRBJ1-3; TRBD1 agrees at 10 bases. The J segment lost 3 bases and the V segment lost 4 bases, leaving 6 bases of the junction unmatched. CDR1 and CDR2 from the germline V gene are MDHEN and SYDVKM. The CDR3 covers 16 residues. CDR3 in DNA: TGTGCCAGCAGTTCGAATGGACAGGGGGATGGAAACACCATATATTTT. Encoded protein: CASSSNGQGDGNTIYF.

The CDR3 loop reads CASSLSERGGYTF. The CDR3 nucleotides read TGTGCCAGCAGCTTATCTGAGCGGGGAGGCTACACCTTC. The chain recombines TRBV7-9 with TRBJ1-2; no clear D gene. Germline CDR1 and CDR2: SEHNR and FQNEAQ (reference sequence). Trimming left V 2 bases short and J 8 bases short, with 12 bases between. CDR3 length: 13 amino acids.

The rearrangement links TRBV19 to TRBJ1-3; D ambiguous. In germline, CDR1 is LNHDA, CDR2 SQIVND (reference sequence). The CDR3 length is 15 residues. V was shortened by 3 bases and J by 1 base, with 10 bases between the two germline ends. In DNA, the CDR3 is TGTGCCAGTAGTATTAGCCCGGATTCTGGAAACACCATATATTTT. Translated, it gives CASSISPDSGNTIYF.

V usage is TRBV28 and J usage is TRBJ2-5; TRBD1 aligns across 7 bases. This CDR3 spans 14 amino acids. Germline lookup yields CDR1 MDHEN and CDR2 SYDVKM. V dropped 3 bases and J dropped 6; count of bases not matched to a gene: 7. The CDR3 DNA follows: TGTGCCAGCAGTTTGGTAGGGGGCGTCAAGACCCAGTACTTC. Its translation: CASSLVGGVKTQYF.

The chain links TRBV3-1 (or the pseudogene TRBV3-2) to TRBJ1-4; D is undetermined. The germline CDR1 and CDR2 sequences are LGHDT and YNNKEL (reference sequence). The CDR3 length is 16 residues. Trimming took 4 bases from V and 6 from J, leaving 18 bases between them. CDR3 protein: CASSPGLRAIDEKLFF. DNA for the CDR3: TGTGCCAGCAGCCCGGGCCTGAGGGCGATAGATGAAAAACTGTTTTTT.

This sequence joins TRBV19 and TRBJ1-2; TRBD1 is a possible D gene (5 bases). CDR1 is LNHDA, CDR2 SQIVND, per germline (reference sequence). V lost 5 bases and J 8 bases, leaving 18 bases between the germline ends. This CDR3 is 14 amino acids long. CDR3 loop: CASSPGSGSNGYTF. The CDR3 DNA reads TGTGCCAGTAGTCCAGGTTCAGGGTCGAACGGCTACACCTTC.

This chain links TRBV6-2 or TRBV6-3 with TRBJ2-7, with TRBD2 matching 8 bases. This CDR3 has 18 residues. Per germline, CDR1 MNHEY and CDR2 SVGEGT. V was clipped by 5 bases and J by 3 bases; unmatched bases: 18. The CDR3 spells CASSPQGYAGTSGYEQYF. The DNA for the CDR3 is TGTGCCAGCAGTCCACAGGGATACGCCGGTACTAGCGGCTACGAGCAGTACTTC.